Following are 30 T cell receptor beta chains from one sample sequenced in a study of regulatory T cells in long-lasting Graves disease. This sample's time point: newly diagnosed GD, antithyroid drugs for less than 3 months. Extracted RNA from PBMCs served as the source of the TCR library. Construction of the TCR beta libraries employed iRepertoire HTBI primers in conjunction with Arm-PCR of CDR3 regions. In TCRdb, the multiplex PCR reads were re-called with MiXCR into one record per CDR3 protein. The data show some 400,000 distinct CDR3 sequences, more than 13% seen once. These data also formed part of another study, on T cells in Graves' hyperthyroidism and ophthalmopathy.

The starting material was peripheral blood mononuclear cells (PBMCs), obtained at new diagnosis, from a patient treated with antithyroid drugs. All receptors derive from a young woman with Graves disease.

The J gene is TRBJ1-3, the V gene TRBV5-1; D is ambiguous. The CDR3 is 15 amino acids. Germline-derived CDR1 and CDR2 are SGHRS and YFSETQ. Trimming stripped 0 bases from V and 1 base from J, with 8 bases between. The CDR3 sequence is CASSLVPQSGNTIYF. CDR3 DNA sequence: TGCGCCAGCAGCTTGGTACCGCAGTCTGGAAACACCATATATTTT.

This clonotype has more than one count but fewer than ten. The genes are TRBV29-1 and TRBJ1-4; D not certain. This CDR3 region has 15 residues. Trimming left V 4 bases short and J 0 bases short, with 12 bases between. Looked up from germline, CDR1 is SQVTM and CDR2 is ANQGSEA. The CDR3 bases are TGCAGCGTTGCTGCGCGGACCGCAACTAATGAAAAACTGTTTTTT. Translation: CSVAARTATNEKLFF.

This chain joins TRBV30 and TRBJ2-6; D not resolved. CDR1 and CDR2 from the germline V gene are GTSNPN and SVGIG (reference sequence). V dropped 1 base and J dropped 0 bases, with 10 bases sitting between them. The CDR3 contains 16 residues. CDR3 sequence: CAWSATWVSGANVLTF. CDR3 DNA: TGTGCCTGGAGTGCCACATGGGTCTCTGGGGCCAACGTCCTGACTTTC.

This clonotype was found many times. This rearrangement joins TRBV5-1 to TRBJ2-1; 9 nucleotides match TRBD2. The CDR3 sequence is 14 residues long. The junction had 7 bases not matched to a gene; V was cut back by 7 bases and J by 5 bases. Germline V gives CDR1 SGHRS, CDR2 YFSETQ. CDR3 amino acids: CASELAGVHNEQFF. The DNA for the CDR3 is TGCGCCAGCGAATTAGCGGGAGTCCACAATGAGCAGTTCTTC.

J is TRBJ2-1 and V is TRBV6-2 or TRBV6-3; D possibly matches TRBD1 or TRBD2 (5 bases each). This CDR3 is built from 13 residues. Germline CDR1 is MNHEY and CDR2 is SVGEGT. Trimming took 5 bases from V and 9 from J, leaving 14 bases between them. Written as DNA, the CDR3 is TGTGCCAGCAGTGACGAGGGGTTGGGTGAGCAGTTCTTC. Translating gives CASSDEGLGEQFF.

This clonotype was observed at least ten times. This chain links TRBV13 with TRBJ2-5; TRBD2 aligns across 9 bases. J lost 4 bases, V lost 1 base, and 7 bases had no gene match. CDR3 length: 16 residues. The germline gives CDR1 PRHDT, CDR2 FYEKMQ (reference sequence). This chain's CDR3 is CASSLETSGTGETQYF. CDR3 bases: TGTGCCAGCAGCTTAGAGACTAGCGGCACGGGAGAGACCCAGTACTTC.

The V gene is TRBV7-2, the J gene TRBJ1-6, with a possible D match to TRBD1 (6 bases). Deletions cut 3 bases from V and 5 bases from J, with 14 bases between. CDR3 length: 16 amino acids. Germline CDR1 and CDR2: SGHTA and FQGNSA. The CDR3 here is CASSLGGRSHNSPLHF. Here the CDR3 DNA reads TGTGCCAGCAGCTTGGGGGGCAGGTCCCATAATTCACCCCTCCACTTT.

This chain links TRBV5-1 with TRBJ2-3; the D is unclear. V lost 5 bases and J lost 5, with 6 bases in between. The CDR3 runs 11 residues. Germline-derived CDR1 and CDR2 are SGHRS and YFSETQ. CDR3 residues: CASRFGDTQYF. Written as DNA, the CDR3 is TGCGCCAGCAGGTTTGGAGATACGCAGTATTTT.

This clonotype was recorded at least ten times. The rearrangement links TRBV11-2 to TRBJ2-1, with D tentatively TRBD2 (6 bases). V dropped 1 base and J dropped 7 bases, with 20 bases sitting between them. This CDR3 has 17 amino acids. Germline V gene data show CDR1 as SGHAT and CDR2 as FQNNGV. The CDR3 sequence is CASSLVFSGHGGNEQFF. The CDR3 DNA sequence: TGTGCCAGCAGCTTAGTCTTCAGCGGGCATGGGGGGAATGAGCAGTTCTTC.

Turning to this clonotype: This clone may be a read error of a much larger clone one base away. V and J are TRBV28 and TRBJ2-2, with D hard to call. CDR1 MDHEN and CDR2 SYDVKM come from the germline V gene. This CDR3 region has 15 residues. Trimming removed 0 bases at V and 1 base at J, with 6 bases between. The CDR3 reads CASSLWQENTGELFF. DNA for the CDR3: TGTGCCAGCAGTTTATGGCAGGAGAACACCGGGGAGCTGTTTTTT.

Details on this clonotype: This may come from a read error, since a much larger clone is one base off. The gene calls are TRBV5-1 and TRBJ2-1, with 7 bases identical to TRBD2. This CDR3 is 16 amino acids long. V lost 5 bases, J lost 0 bases, and 8 bases stayed unmatched. CDR1 is SGHRS and CDR2 is YFSETQ in the germline V gene. The CDR3, as DNA: TGCGCCAGCAGAGACAGAGCGGGGAGCTCCTACAATGAGCAGTTCTTC. Its protein product is CASRDRAGSSYNEQFF.

This clonotype was found many times. The chain employs TRBV5-6 and TRBJ2-2, with D unresolved. This CDR3 region has 14 residues. Germline V gives CDR1 SGHDT, CDR2 YYEEEE. V shed 7 bases and J shed 1 base, with 11 bases lying between them. This CDR3 reads CASFRRMNTGELFF. The CDR3 region has the DNA TGTGCCAGCTTCAGACGGATGAACACCGGGGAGCTGTTTTTT.

This clonotype was observed many times. This chain uses TRBV11-3 with TRBJ2-1; D gene uncertain. CDR3 length equals 12 residues. Germline assignment: CDR1 SGHNT and CDR2 YENEEA. The V end lost 5 bases, the J end lost 9 bases, and 11 bases lay between the germline ends. The CDR3 reads CASSNMGVEQFF. CDR3 DNA: TGTGCCAGCAGCAATATGGGCGTTGAGCAGTTCTTC.

This clonotype occurred many times. The CDR3 region is CASSVGLAGLPTDTQYF. The CDR3 coding sequence is TGTGCCAGCAGCGTAGGCTTGGCGGGGTTGCCCACAGATACGCAGTATTTT. The chain carries TRBV9 and TRBJ2-3; TRBD2 might be the D (6 bases). Germline assignment: CDR1 SGDLS and CDR2 YYNGEE. Between the trimmed V and J ends, which lost 0 bases and 2 bases, there was a span of 16 bases. CDR3 length: 17 residues.

This clonotype was counted between two and nine times. The chain is built from TRBV5-1 and TRBJ2-3; the D gene is possibly TRBD2 (5 bases). V lost 0 bases and J 2 bases, leaving 13 bases between the germline ends. Germline CDR1 SGHRS, CDR2 YFSETQ. This CDR3 is 16 amino acids long. The CDR3 nucleotides are TGCGCCAGCAGCTTGGCGAGCGGTGGGATCACAGATACGCAGTATTTT. Protein sequence: CASSLASGGITDTQYF.

This clonotype was picked up many times. The rearrangement joins TRBV6-5 to TRBJ2-7; 8 bases match TRBD1. CDR3 length: 13 residues. CDR1 is MNHEY and CDR2 is SVGAGI in the germline V gene. V shed 2 bases, J shed 9 bases, and the junction held 6 bases outside the gene matches. The CDR3 DNA is TGTGCCAGCAGTTACGAGGACAGGGTTGTGCAGTACTTC. Amino acids: CASSYEDRVVQYF.

The chain recombines TRBV24-1 with TRBJ2-1; a possible D gene is TRBD2 (6 bases). The CDR3 is 16 residues long. Germline CDR1 KGHDR, CDR2 SFDVKD. The V gene lost 0 bases and the J gene lost 3 bases, with 11 bases spanning the gap. The CDR3 is CATSDLGGRHYNEQFF. The CDR3 DNA reads as TGTGCCACCAGTGATTTGGGGGGGAGACACTACAATGAGCAGTTCTTC.

This clonotype was detected ten times or more. The chain couples TRBV28 to TRBJ2-4, with 9 bases lining up with TRBD1. This CDR3 has 15 amino acids. Looked up from germline, CDR1 is MDHEN and CDR2 is SYDVKM. J was trimmed by 0 bases and V by 4 bases; bases with no gene match: 1. CDR3 protein: CASSWTGEAKNIQYF. The CDR3 nucleotides are TGTGCCAGCAGTTGGACAGGGGAAGCCAAAAACATTCAGTACTTC. The variable domain in full, completed from reference TRBV28 and TRBJ2-4, reads DVKVTQSSRYLVKRTGEKVFLECVQDMDHENMFWYRQDPGLGLRLIYFSYDVKMKEKGDIPEGYSVSREKKERFSLILESASTNQTSMYLCASSWTGEAKNIQYFGAGTRLSVL.

This clonotype was recorded at least ten times. V usage is TRBV20-1 and J usage is TRBJ2-3; 8 bases align to TRBD2. V trimming: 6 bases; J trimming: 1 base; junction bases outside the gene matches: 9. Germline values: CDR1 DFQATT, CDR2 SNEGSKA (reference sequence). This CDR3 comprises 15 residues. CDR3 protein: CSASPWRGGTDTQYF. CDR3 nucleotide sequence: TGCAGTGCCTCTCCCTGGCGGGGGGGCACAGATACGCAGTATTTT.

This clonotype was seen only a few times. This clone may be a read error of a much larger clone one base away. The V call is TRBV20-1, the J call TRBJ2-1; D ambiguous. CDR3 length: 11 residues. The germline CDR1 and CDR2 sequences are DFQATT and SNEGSKA (reference sequence). CDR3 in amino acids: CSAGDLNEQFF. DNA of the CDR3: TGCAGTGCTGGAGATCTGAATGAGCAGTTCTTC.

This clonotype was picked up many times. The chain has TRBV11-2 and TRBJ2-1; 10 bases agree with TRBD2. Germline trimming cut 0 bases from V and 6 bases from J; bases unmatched to any gene: 5. CDR1 is SGHAT and CDR2 is FQNNGV in the germline V gene. The CDR3 is made up of 16 amino acids. CDR3 nucleotide sequence: TGTGCCAGCAGCTTAGAGCTACTAGCGGGGCTCAATGAGCAGTTCTTC. Its protein is CASSLELLAGLNEQFF. Variable domain in full (rest from reference TRBV11-2 and TRBJ2-1): EAGVAQSPRYKIIEKRQSVAFWCNPISGHATLYWYQQILGQGPKLLIQFQNNGVVDDSQLPKDRFSAERLKGVDSTLKIQPAKLEDSAVYLCASSLELLAGLNEQFFGPGTRLTVL.

This clonotype was recorded at least ten times. The V and J genes are TRBV6-1 and TRBJ2-1, with D unresolved. This CDR3 is built from 11 residues. The ends were cut back, 6 bases at V and 3 bases at J, with 3 bases in the middle. Looked up from germline, CDR1 is MNHNS and CDR2 is SASEGT. The CDR3 reads CASRSYNEQFF. The CDR3 nucleotides read TGTGCCAGCAGGAGCTACAATGAGCAGTTCTTC.

This clonotype was counted between two and nine times. The chain couples TRBV18 to TRBJ2-2; 11 nucleotides agree with TRBD2. Germline CDR1 KGHSH, CDR2 LQKENI. This CDR3 has 18 residues. Losses at the gene ends were 5 bases for V and 6 bases for J; bases not matched to a gene: 14. CDR3 residues: CASSDRRSLAGGPGELFF. As DNA, the CDR3 is TGTGCCAGCTCAGACAGGAGGTCTCTAGCGGGAGGCCCCGGGGAGCTGTTTTTT.

The sample holds many counts of this clonotype. For the CDR3, the DNA is TGTGCCAGCAGCTTAGTAGGGACTAGCGGGAGGTCCGGGGAGCTGTTTTTT. Protein product: CASSLVGTSGRSGELFF. The rearrangement links TRBV7-8 to TRBJ2-2; 15 bases agree with TRBD2. From germline, CDR1 is SGHVS and CDR2 FQNEAQ. Trimming cost V 1 base and J 6 bases; bases outside gene matches: 3. The CDR3 runs to 17 residues.

The chain recombines TRBV6-6 with TRBJ2-7, with D possibly called TRBD1 or TRBD2 (5 bases each). The length of the CDR3 is 14 residues. Germline V gene data show CDR1 as MNHNY and CDR2 as SVGAGI (reference sequence). Trimming took off 0 bases at V and 6 bases at J, with 12 bases between the two ends. The CDR3 region has the DNA TGTGCCAGCAGTTACTCGAGGGGTGGTCGCGAGCAGTACTTC. Translating gives CASSYSRGGREQYF.

This clonotype was seen ten or more times. J is TRBJ1-1 and V is TRBV15, with a weak D call TRBD1 (6 bases). The CDR3 has 14 amino acids. Germline V CDR1 and CDR2: LNHNV, YYDKDF (reference sequence). V was cut by 0 bases and J by 4 bases, with 9 bases left in between. The CDR3 coding sequence is TGTGCCACCAGCAGAGACCCAGGGGCCACTGAAGCTTTCTTT. It is translated as CATSRDPGATEAFF.

This clonotype showed up just a few times. The chain has TRBV3-1 and TRBJ2-7; the match to TRBD2 covers 8 bases. The CDR3 is 17 residues long. Looked up from germline, CDR1 is LGHDT and CDR2 is YNNKEL (reference sequence). Trimming removed 1 base from V and 0 bases from J; junction bases left unmatched: 8. CDR3 DNA: TGTGCCAGCAGCCAAGCCGGGGGGGGGCCGGCCTCCTACGAGCAGTACTTC. Translation: CASSQAGGGPASYEQYF.

Details on this clonotype: A single base separates this from a much larger clone, so it may be a read error. This is likely a read error, given that the CDR3 carries no conserved phenylalanine or tryptophan at its end. The rearrangement uses TRBV6-1 and TRBJ1-5; D remains ambiguous. Germline V gene lookup returns CDR1 MNHNS and CDR2 SASEGT. CDR3 length: 18 residues. V was pared by 7 bases and J by 0 bases, with 22 bases between. Written as DNA, the CDR3 is TGTGCCAGCACCTCAAGGGTCGGCAGACCGATTAGCAATCAGCCCCAGCATTCT. It yields the protein CASTSRVGRPISNQPQHS.

V and J are TRBV6-2 or TRBV6-3 and TRBJ1-2; 10 nucleotides agree with TRBD1. In germline, CDR1 is MNHEY, CDR2 SVGEGT. CDR3 size: 15 residues. Unmatched junction bases numbered 12, after V lost 6 bases and J lost 8 bases. CDR3 sequence reads: CASSRLGQGPEGYTF. CDR3 DNA sequence: TGTGCCAGCAGCCGCTTGGGACAGGGGCCGGAAGGCTACACCTTC.

This clonotype was detected only a few times. The chain has TRBV7-9 and TRBJ2-5, with D possibly being TRBD1 or TRBD2 (5 bases each). CDR3 length: 15 residues. V lost 5 bases, J lost 4 bases, and 17 bases lay in between. Per germline, CDR1 SEHNR and CDR2 FQNEAQ (reference sequence). The DNA for the CDR3 is TGTGCCAGCAGCCGACGAAGAGGGCAGGGAGAGACCCAGTACTTC. Translated, it gives CASSRRRGQGETQYF.